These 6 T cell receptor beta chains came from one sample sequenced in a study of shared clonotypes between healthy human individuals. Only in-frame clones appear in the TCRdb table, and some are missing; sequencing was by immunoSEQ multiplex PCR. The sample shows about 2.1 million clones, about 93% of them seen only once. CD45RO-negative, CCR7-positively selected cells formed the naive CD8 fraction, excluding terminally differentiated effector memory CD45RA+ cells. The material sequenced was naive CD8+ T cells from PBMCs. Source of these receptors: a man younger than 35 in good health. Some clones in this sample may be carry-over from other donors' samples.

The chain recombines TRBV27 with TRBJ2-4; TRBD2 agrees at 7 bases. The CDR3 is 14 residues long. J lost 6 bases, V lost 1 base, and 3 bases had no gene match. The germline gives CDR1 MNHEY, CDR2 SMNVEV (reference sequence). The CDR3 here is CASSLYTGGNIQYF. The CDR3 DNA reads TGTGCCAGCAGTTTATATACGGGAGGAAACATTCAGTACTTC.

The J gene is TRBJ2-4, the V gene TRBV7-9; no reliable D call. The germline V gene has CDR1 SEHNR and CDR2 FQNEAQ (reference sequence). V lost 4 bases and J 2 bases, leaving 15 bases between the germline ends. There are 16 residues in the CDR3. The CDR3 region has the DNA TGTGCCAGCAGCTCAGACACTCTTGTGACCAAAAACATTCAGTACTTC. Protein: CASSSDTLVTKNIQYF.

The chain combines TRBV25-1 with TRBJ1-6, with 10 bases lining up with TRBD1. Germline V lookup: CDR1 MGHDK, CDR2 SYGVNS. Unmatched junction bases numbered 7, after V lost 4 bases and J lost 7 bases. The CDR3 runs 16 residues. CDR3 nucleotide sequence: TGTGCCAGCAGTGTGGGGGGGACAGGGGTGAATTCACCCCTCCACTTT. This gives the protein CASSVGGTGVNSPLHF. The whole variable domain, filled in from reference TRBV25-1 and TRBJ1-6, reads EADIYQTPRYLVIGTGKKITLECSQTMGHDKMYWYQQDPGMELHLIHYSYGVNSTEKGDLSSESTVSRIRTEHFPLTLESARPSHTSQYLCASSVGGTGVNSPLHFGNGTRLTVT.

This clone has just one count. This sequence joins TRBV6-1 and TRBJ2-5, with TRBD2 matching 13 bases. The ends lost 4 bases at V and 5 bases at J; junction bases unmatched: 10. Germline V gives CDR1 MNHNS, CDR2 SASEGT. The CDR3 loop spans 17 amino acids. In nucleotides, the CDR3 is TGTGCCAGCAGTGCCCCCGGGGGGACTAGCGGGATGGAGACCCAGTACTTC. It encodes CASSAPGGTSGMETQYF.

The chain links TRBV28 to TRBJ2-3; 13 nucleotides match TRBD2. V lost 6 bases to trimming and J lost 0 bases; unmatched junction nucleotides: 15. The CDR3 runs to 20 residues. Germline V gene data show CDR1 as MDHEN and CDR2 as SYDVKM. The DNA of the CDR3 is TGTGCCAGCAGCCGACCCCGAAAGGGACTAGCGGGAAGTAGCACAGATACGCAGTATTTT. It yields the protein CASSRPRKGLAGSSTDTQYF.

CDR3 sequence reads: CASSSRTSGTSYNEQFF. The CDR3 nucleotides read TGTGCCAGCAGCTCTAGGACTAGCGGGACCTCCTACAATGAGCAGTTCTTC. This rearrangement joins TRBV11-2 to TRBJ2-1, with 12 nucleotides matching TRBD2. CDR1 and CDR2 (germline): SGHAT, FQNNGV. The CDR3 runs to 17 residues. Losses at the gene ends were 4 bases for V and 0 bases for J; bases not matched to a gene: 4.